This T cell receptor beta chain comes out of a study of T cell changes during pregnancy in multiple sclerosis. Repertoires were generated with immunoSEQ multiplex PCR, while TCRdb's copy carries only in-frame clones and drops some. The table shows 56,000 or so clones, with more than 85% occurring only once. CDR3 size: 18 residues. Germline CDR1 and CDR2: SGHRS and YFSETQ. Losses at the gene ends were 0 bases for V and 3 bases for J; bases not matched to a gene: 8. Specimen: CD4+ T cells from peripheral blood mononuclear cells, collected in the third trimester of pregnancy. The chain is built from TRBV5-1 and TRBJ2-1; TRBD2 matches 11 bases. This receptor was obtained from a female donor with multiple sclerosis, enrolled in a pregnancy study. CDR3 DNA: TGCGCCAGCAGCTTGGCCCGAGGACTAGCGGGCCACTACAATGAGCAGTTCTTC. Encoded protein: CASSLARGLAGHYNEQFF.